The rows below give T cell receptor beta chains drawn from one sample of a study of blood T cells in healthy people across ages. TCRdb independently ran MiXCR on the 5' RACE reads; one entry per CDR3 protein. The table has roughly 900,000 distinct CDR3 sequences, more than 25% seen once. The sample consisted of blood. These receptor sequences come from a woman older than 75 in good health. The CDR3 runs from the conserved cysteine through the conserved F or W. The D gene is left open where the match is weak. For some rows the clone size is stated as once, few or many, or as a class when expanded; others skip it.

d_call: .; clone_size: .; cdr3_length: 13; v_call: TRBV6-5; j_call: TRBJ1-2; cdr3_nt: TGTGCCAGCAGTTACTCAGGGGCCGGTGGCTACACCTTC; cdr3_aa: CASSYSGAGGYTF
d_call: TRBD2; clone_size: few; cdr3_length: 15; v_call: TRBV20-1; j_call: TRBJ2-7; cdr3_nt: TGCAGTGCTAGAGATAAGAGCGGGGACTACTACGAGCAGTACTTC; cdr3_aa: CSARDKSGDYYEQYF
d_call: .; clone_size: many; cdr3_length: 16; v_call: TRBV5-1; j_call: TRBJ1-1; cdr3_nt: TGCGCCAGCAGCGGGTTAGGAGGCCAGCTAAACACTGAAGCTTTCTTT; cdr3_aa: CASSGLGGQLNTEAFF
d_call: .; clone_size: .; cdr3_length: 14; v_call: TRBV6-6; j_call: TRBJ2-2; cdr3_nt: TGTGCCAGCAGCTACGGGGAGGGGGCCGGGGAGCTGTTTTTT; cdr3_aa: CASSYGEGAGELFF
d_call: .; clone_size: many; cdr3_length: 16; v_call: TRBV4-2; j_call: TRBJ2-1; cdr3_nt: TGTGCCAGCAGCCCGGAGGGAGCGAGCTTTTACAATGAGCAGTTCTTC; cdr3_aa: CASSPEGASFYNEQFF
d_call: TRBD2; clone_size: many; cdr3_length: 16; v_call: TRBV20-1; j_call: TRBJ2-1; cdr3_nt: TGCAGTGCGCCAGCGGGGGGGCCGAGCTCCTACAATGAGCAGTTCTTC; cdr3_aa: CSAPAGGPSSYNEQFF
d_call: .; clone_size: few; cdr3_length: 18; v_call: TRBV21-1; j_call: TRBJ1-1; cdr3_nt: TGTGCCAGCAGCACTTCAGAGGCTTATGCGGACCTGTGCACTGAAGCTTTCTTT; cdr3_aa: CASSTSEAYADLCTEAFF
d_call: .; clone_size: many; cdr3_length: 14; v_call: TRBV20-1; j_call: TRBJ2-4; cdr3_nt: TGCAGTGCTAGACAGAATCTAGCCAAAAACATTCAGTACTTC; cdr3_aa: CSARQNLAKNIQYF
d_call: .; clone_size: .; cdr3_length: 14; v_call: TRBV12-3/TRBV12-4; j_call: TRBJ1-5; cdr3_nt: TGTGCCAGCAGCCCCGCCAGCGCAGGTCAGCCCCAGCATTTT; cdr3_aa: CASSPASAGQPQHF
d_call: .; clone_size: .; cdr3_length: 13; v_call: TRBV4-3; j_call: TRBJ2-1; cdr3_nt: TGCGCCAGCAGCCAAGATTCCACCAATGAGCAGTTCTTC; cdr3_aa: CASSQDSTNEQFF
d_call: TRBD1; clone_size: few; cdr3_length: 15; v_call: TRBV9; j_call: TRBJ2-7; cdr3_nt: TGTGCCAGCAGTGCCCAACAGGGGAGCTCCTACGAGCAGTACTTC; cdr3_aa: CASSAQQGSSYEQYF
d_call: TRBD2; clone_size: many; cdr3_length: 13; v_call: TRBV20-1; j_call: TRBJ2-5; cdr3_nt: TGCAGTGCTACGGGGGGGCACCAAGAGACCCAGTACTTC; cdr3_aa: CSATGGHQETQYF
d_call: .; clone_size: .; cdr3_length: 16; v_call: TRBV12-3/TRBV12-4; j_call: TRBJ2-5; cdr3_nt: TGTGCCAGCAGTTTTGTGGCGGGGTCGTACCAAGAGACCCAGTACTTC; cdr3_aa: CASSFVAGSYQETQYF
d_call: TRBD1; clone_size: .; cdr3_length: 14; v_call: TRBV6-2/TRBV6-3; j_call: TRBJ1-2; cdr3_nt: TGTGCCAGCAGGGGGGACAGGGGTATGAATGGCTACACCTTC; cdr3_aa: CASRGDRGMNGYTF
d_call: TRBD2; clone_size: .; cdr3_length: 17; v_call: TRBV3-1; j_call: TRBJ2-1; cdr3_nt: TGTGCCAGCAGCCAACCTGCACTAGCGGGGGGCTACAATGAGCAGTTCTTC; cdr3_aa: CASSQPALAGGYNEQFF
d_call: .; clone_size: many; cdr3_length: 14; v_call: TRBV20-1; j_call: TRBJ2-1; cdr3_nt: TGCAGTGCTAGAGATAGTCGGGACTACAATGAGCAGTTCTTC; cdr3_aa: CSARDSRDYNEQFF
d_call: TRBD1; clone_size: many; cdr3_length: 15; v_call: TRBV6-4; j_call: TRBJ2-7; cdr3_nt: TGTGCCAGCAGTGACTGGGACAGGGGTGGGGACGAGCAGTACTTC; cdr3_aa: CASSDWDRGGDEQYF
d_call: .; clone_size: .; cdr3_length: 15; v_call: TRBV7-2; j_call: TRBJ2-2; cdr3_nt: TGTGCCAGCAGCCCAAGGGGGTCTGACACCGGGGAGCTGTTTTTT; cdr3_aa: CASSPRGSDTGELFF
d_call: .; clone_size: many; cdr3_length: 15; v_call: TRBV7-9; j_call: TRBJ2-1; cdr3_nt: TGTGCCAGCACCCCCAGGGGTCGGGCCTACAATGAGCAGTTCTTC; cdr3_aa: CASTPRGRAYNEQFF
d_call: .; clone_size: many; cdr3_length: 13; v_call: TRBV29-1; j_call: TRBJ1-1; cdr3_nt: TGCAGCGTTGACCACAACATGAACACTGAAGCTTTCTTT; cdr3_aa: CSVDHNMNTEAFF
d_call: TRBD1; clone_size: .; cdr3_length: 16; v_call: TRBV5-4; j_call: TRBJ2-5; cdr3_nt: TGTGCCAGCAGTACCCGAGACAGGGGGACCCAAGAGACCCAGTACTTC; cdr3_aa: CASSTRDRGTQETQYF
d_call: TRBD1; clone_size: .; cdr3_length: 14; v_call: TRBV29-1; j_call: TRBJ2-3; cdr3_nt: TGCAGCGTTGAGTTACTCAGGGGGCCAGATACGCAGTATTTT; cdr3_aa: CSVELLRGPDTQYF
d_call: .; clone_size: many; cdr3_length: 17; v_call: TRBV7-9; j_call: TRBJ1-2; cdr3_nt: TGTGCCAGCAGCTTAACCCCCTCGAGCACAGGCACATATGGCTACACCTTC; cdr3_aa: CASSLTPSSTGTYGYTF
d_call: .; clone_size: .; cdr3_length: 15; v_call: TRBV20-1; j_call: TRBJ1-1; cdr3_nt: TGCAGTGCTAGAGATCTCCAGCAACCAGTCACTGAAGCTTTCTTT; cdr3_aa: CSARDLQQPVTEAFF
d_call: TRBD1; clone_size: many; cdr3_length: 14; v_call: TRBV20-1; j_call: TRBJ2-7; cdr3_nt: TGCAGTGCTAGGATGCCGGGACAGGGCTACGAGCAGTACTTC; cdr3_aa: CSARMPGQGYEQYF
d_call: TRBD2; clone_size: many; cdr3_length: 16; v_call: TRBV6-2/TRBV6-3; j_call: TRBJ2-3; cdr3_nt: TGTGCCAGCAGTTCAGGGACTAGCGGGGGCCAAATTACGCAGTATTTT; cdr3_aa: CASSSGTSGGQITQYF
d_call: .; clone_size: few; cdr3_length: 14; v_call: TRBV30; j_call: TRBJ1-4; cdr3_nt: TGTGCCTGGAGGCTGGCGGGGGCGGGTGAAAAACTGTTTTTT; cdr3_aa: CAWRLAGAGEKLFF
d_call: .; clone_size: .; cdr3_length: 14; v_call: TRBV7-2; j_call: TRBJ2-7; cdr3_nt: TGTGCCAGCAGCACCGCAGGGTTTGGCTACGAGCAGTACTTC; cdr3_aa: CASSTAGFGYEQYF
d_call: TRBD1; clone_size: .; cdr3_length: 14; v_call: TRBV20-1; j_call: TRBJ1-1; cdr3_nt: TGCAGTGCTGACGGGACAGGGATTAACCCTGAAGCTTTCTTT; cdr3_aa: CSADGTGINPEAFF
d_call: .; clone_size: few; cdr3_length: 18; v_call: TRBV5-1; j_call: TRBJ1-3; cdr3_nt: TGCGCCAGCAGCTTGCTTGACGCTTCGCGGCCCTCTGGAAACACCATATATTTT; cdr3_aa: CASSLLDASRPSGNTIYF
d_call: TRBD1; clone_size: few; cdr3_length: 15; v_call: TRBV12-3/TRBV12-4; j_call: TRBJ2-3; cdr3_nt: TGTGCCAGCAGCCTCGACAGGGCGCCCGCAGATACGCAGTATTTT; cdr3_aa: CASSLDRAPADTQYF
d_call: TRBD2; clone_size: .; cdr3_length: 15; v_call: TRBV18; j_call: TRBJ2-1; cdr3_nt: TGTGCCAGCTCATCTAGCGGGCCTACGAACAATGAGCAGTTCTTC; cdr3_aa: CASSSSGPTNNEQFF
d_call: .; clone_size: many; cdr3_length: 16; v_call: TRBV20-1; j_call: TRBJ1-5; cdr3_nt: TGCAGTGCTAGGATATTCGTGGGCGGTAGCAATCAGCCCCAGCATTTT; cdr3_aa: CSARIFVGGSNQPQHF
d_call: TRBD2; clone_size: many; cdr3_length: 16; v_call: TRBV5-1; j_call: TRBJ2-3; cdr3_nt: TGCGCCAGCAGATCGGGGGGATCTCTTAACACAGATACGCAGTATTTT; cdr3_aa: CASRSGGSLNTDTQYF
d_call: .; clone_size: few; cdr3_length: 12; v_call: TRBV18; j_call: TRBJ1-2; cdr3_nt: TGTGCCAGCCGACGGACTCCCTATGGCTACACCTTC; cdr3_aa: CASRRTPYGYTF
d_call: .; clone_size: many; cdr3_length: 13; v_call: TRBV20-1; j_call: TRBJ2-6; cdr3_nt: TGCAGTGCTAGGCAGTCTGGGGCCAACGTCCTGACTTTC; cdr3_aa: CSARQSGANVLTF
d_call: TRBD2; clone_size: .; cdr3_length: 13; v_call: TRBV27; j_call: TRBJ2-1; cdr3_nt: TGTGCCAGCAGACAAAGGGGACTAGCGGGGATGTTCTTC; cdr3_aa: CASRQRGLAGMFF
d_call: TRBD2; clone_size: .; cdr3_length: 17; v_call: TRBV7-2; j_call: TRBJ2-3; cdr3_nt: TGTGCCAGCAGCTTAGAAGGACTAGCGGGGTCCCGAGATACGCAGTATTTT; cdr3_aa: CASSLEGLAGSRDTQYF
d_call: TRBD1; clone_size: many; cdr3_length: 14; v_call: TRBV6-6; j_call: TRBJ1-5; cdr3_nt: TGTGCCAGCAGCCGGGGACAGCAAAATCAGCCCCAGCATTTT; cdr3_aa: CASSRGQQNQPQHF
d_call: .; clone_size: many; cdr3_length: 14; v_call: TRBV30; j_call: TRBJ2-1; cdr3_nt: TGTGCCTGGAGCCTCAGGCGGACGGGCAATGAGCAGTTCTTC; cdr3_aa: CAWSLRRTGNEQFF